The 2 T cell receptor beta chains given below trace back to one sample, sequenced in a study of cytomegalovirus exposure and HLA in healthy donors. Primers: 60 Vbeta forward and 13 Jbeta reverse. The data were produced by immunoSEQ multiplex PCR, yet TCRdb's version contains in-frame clones alone and is incomplete. The table records 130,000 to 150,000 clones, more than 70% of them present only once. Sequencing input: PBMCs. The receptor source for this set is a woman aged 45-59 years in good health and CMV-seronegative.

This chain uses TRBV11-3 with TRBJ2-1, with 7 bases matching TRBD2. Germline V lookup: CDR1 SGHNT, CDR2 YENEEA. The CDR3 runs to 15 residues. The J segment lost 5 bases and the V segment lost 7 bases, leaving 11 bases of the junction unmatched. The chain's CDR3 is CASNNNGRRNNEQFF. CDR3 in DNA: TGTGCCAGCAACAACAACGGGAGGAGGAACAATGAGCAGTTCTTC.

The V call is TRBV5-1, the J call TRBJ1-4; D remains unclear. Germline V gene lookup returns CDR1 SGHRS and CDR2 YFSETQ. CDR3 length: 13 amino acids. V lost 5 bases to trimming and J lost 0 bases, with 5 bases between them. CDR3 sequence: CASRQATNEKLFF. Here the CDR3 DNA reads TGCGCCAGCAGGCAGGCAACTAATGAAAAACTGTTTTTT. The full variable domain, with the rest looked up from reference TRBV5-1 and TRBJ1-4, is KAGVTQTPRYLIKTRGQQVTLSCSPISGHRSVSWYQQTPGQGLQFLFEYFSETQRNKGNFPGRFSGRQFSNSRSEMNVSTLELGDSALYLCASRQATNEKLFFGSGTQLSVL.